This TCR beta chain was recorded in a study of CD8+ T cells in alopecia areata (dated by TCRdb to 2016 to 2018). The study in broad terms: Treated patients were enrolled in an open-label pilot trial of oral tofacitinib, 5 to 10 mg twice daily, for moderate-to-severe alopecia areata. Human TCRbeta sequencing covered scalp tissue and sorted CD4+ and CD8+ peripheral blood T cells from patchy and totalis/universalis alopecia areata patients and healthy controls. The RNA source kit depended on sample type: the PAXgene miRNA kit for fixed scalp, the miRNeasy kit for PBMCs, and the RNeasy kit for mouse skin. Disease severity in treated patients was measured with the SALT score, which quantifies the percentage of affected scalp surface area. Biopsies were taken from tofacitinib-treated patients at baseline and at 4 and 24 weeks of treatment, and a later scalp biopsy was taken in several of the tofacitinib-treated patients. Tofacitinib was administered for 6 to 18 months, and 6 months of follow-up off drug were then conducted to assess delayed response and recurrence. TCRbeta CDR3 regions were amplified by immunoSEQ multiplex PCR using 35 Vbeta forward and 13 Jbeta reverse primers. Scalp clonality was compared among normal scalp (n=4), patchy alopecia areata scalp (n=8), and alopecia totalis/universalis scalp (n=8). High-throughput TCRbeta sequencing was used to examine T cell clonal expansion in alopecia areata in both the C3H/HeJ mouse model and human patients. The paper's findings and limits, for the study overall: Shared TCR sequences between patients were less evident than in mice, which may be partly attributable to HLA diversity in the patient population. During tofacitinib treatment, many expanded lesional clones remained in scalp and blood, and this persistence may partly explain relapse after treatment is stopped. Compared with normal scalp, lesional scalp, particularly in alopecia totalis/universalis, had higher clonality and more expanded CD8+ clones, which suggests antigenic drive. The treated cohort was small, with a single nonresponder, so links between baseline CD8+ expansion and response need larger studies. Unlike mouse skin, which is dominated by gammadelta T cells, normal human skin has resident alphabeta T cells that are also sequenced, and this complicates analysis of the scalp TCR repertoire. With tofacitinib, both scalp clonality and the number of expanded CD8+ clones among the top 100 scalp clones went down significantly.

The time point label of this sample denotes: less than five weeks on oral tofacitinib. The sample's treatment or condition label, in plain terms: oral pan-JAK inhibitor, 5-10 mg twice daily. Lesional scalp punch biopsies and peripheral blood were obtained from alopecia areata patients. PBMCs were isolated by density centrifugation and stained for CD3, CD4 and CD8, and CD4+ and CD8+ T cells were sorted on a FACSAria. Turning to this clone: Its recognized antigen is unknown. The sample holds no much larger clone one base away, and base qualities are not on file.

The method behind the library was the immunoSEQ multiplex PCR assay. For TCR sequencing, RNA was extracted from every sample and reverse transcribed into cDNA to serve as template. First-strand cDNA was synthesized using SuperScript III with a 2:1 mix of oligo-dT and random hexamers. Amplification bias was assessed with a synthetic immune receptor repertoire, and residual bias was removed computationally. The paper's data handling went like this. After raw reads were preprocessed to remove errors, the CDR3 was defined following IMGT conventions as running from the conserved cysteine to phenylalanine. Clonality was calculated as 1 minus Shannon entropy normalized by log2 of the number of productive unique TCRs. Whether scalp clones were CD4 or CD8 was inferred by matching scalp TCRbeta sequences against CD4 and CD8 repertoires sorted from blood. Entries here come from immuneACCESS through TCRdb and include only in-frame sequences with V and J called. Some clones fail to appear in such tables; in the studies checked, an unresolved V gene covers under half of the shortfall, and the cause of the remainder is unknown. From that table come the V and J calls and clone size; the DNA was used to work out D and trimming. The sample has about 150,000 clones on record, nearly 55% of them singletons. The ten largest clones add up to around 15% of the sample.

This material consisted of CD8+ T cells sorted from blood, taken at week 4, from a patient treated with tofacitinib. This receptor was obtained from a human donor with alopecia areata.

The CDR3 loop reads CSATDGEKLFF. Here is the DNA: TGCAGTGCGACTGACGGTGAAAAACTGTTTTTT. The receptor chain draws on TRBV20-1 and TRBJ1-4; no D gene is confidently identified. V sheds 6 bases and J sheds 7 bases, leaving 9 bases between their ends. From the cysteine through the phenylalanine, the CDR3 covers 11 amino acids. The kept DNA is CDR3 alone, 33 bases in frame from the first base. From the germline V gene (reference sequence), CDR1 is DFQATT and CDR2 is SNEGSKA.